One sample yielded the 14 T cell receptor beta chains listed below, sequenced in a study of CD8+ T cells in alopecia areata. Reverse transcribed after extraction, RNA yielded cDNA as the sequencing template. TCRdb's copy holds only in-frame clones and misses some; the assay was immunoSEQ multiplex PCR. The repertoire consists of 120,000 or so clones, with around 60% occurring once and the leading ten covering roughly 5%. Treatment of the sample: oral pan-JAK inhibitor, 5-10 mg twice daily. The sample consisted of CD4+ T cells sorted from blood, taken at week 4, from a patient treated with tofacitinib. These receptors all stem from a human donor with alopecia areata.

CDR3 sequence reads: CASKAPGLAGVLQFF. As DNA, the CDR3 is TGTGCCAGTAAAGCCCCGGGACTAGCGGGAGTTCTGCAGTTCTTC. The rearrangement links TRBV19 to TRBJ2-1; 14 bases agree with TRBD2. Germline V gene data show CDR1 as LNHDA and CDR2 as SQIVND (reference sequence). Unmatched junction bases numbered 11, after V lost 7 bases and J lost 12 bases. This CDR3 is 15 amino acids long.

The chain uses TRBV7-2 and TRBJ2-7; D not certain. The CDR3 loop spans 13 amino acids. The germline gives CDR1 SGHTA, CDR2 FQGNSA. The V end lost 3 bases, the J end lost 3 bases, and 9 bases lay between the germline ends. In DNA form, the CDR3 reads TGTGCCAGCAGCTTCCCCGGAAACTACGAGCAGTACTTC. Translation gives CASSFPGNYEQYF.

The chain has TRBV30 and TRBJ2-7, with 7 bases matching TRBD1. This CDR3 spans 14 amino acids. Trimming cost V 4 bases and J 1 base; bases outside gene matches: 7. Germline V gives CDR1 GTSNPN, CDR2 SVGIG (reference sequence). The CDR3 region has the DNA TGTGCCTGGAATGACAGGGCCAGTTCCTACGAGCAGTACTTC. This translates into CAWNDRASSYEQYF.

This clone has more than one count but fewer than ten. CDR3 bases: TGTGCCAGCAGCCCAGGACAGGGCGGCGGAAACACCATATATTTT. Amino acid sequence: CASSPGQGGGNTIYF. The gene calls are TRBV9 and TRBJ1-3; the match to TRBD1 covers 8 bases. The CDR3 totals 15 residues. CDR1 is SGDLS and CDR2 is YYNGEE in the germline V gene. The trim removed 4 bases at V and 4 bases at J, leaving 7 bases unmatched.

The chain has TRBV11-2 and TRBJ2-1, with 10 bases identical to TRBD2. V was pared by 6 bases and J by 4 bases, with 6 bases of the junction left unmatched. In germline, CDR1 is SGHAT, CDR2 FQNNGV. The CDR3 extends over 15 amino acids. This CDR3 reads CASSEERGGYNEQFF. In DNA form, the CDR3 reads TGTGCCAGCAGTGAAGAGCGGGGGGGATACAATGAGCAGTTCTTC. Variable domain in full (rest from reference TRBV11-2 and TRBJ2-1): EAGVAQSPRYKIIEKRQSVAFWCNPISGHATLYWYQQILGQGPKLLIQFQNNGVVDDSQLPKDRFSAERLKGVDSTLKIQPAKLEDSAVYLCASSEERGGYNEQFFGPGTRLTVL.

The rearrangement links TRBV6-5 to TRBJ1-2, with 10 bases aligning to TRBD1. Per germline, CDR1 MNHEY and CDR2 SVGAGI. V shed 7 bases and J 10 bases; nucleotides not matched to a gene: 9. CDR3 length: 13 amino acids. Here the CDR3 reads CASNDRGQDLYTF. The CDR3 coding sequence is TGTGCCAGCAATGACAGGGGGCAGGACCTCTACACCTTC.

CDR3 coding DNA: TGTGCCAGCAGTTTAGGACTAGCGGTCAACAATGAGCAGTTCTTC. This encodes CASSLGLAVNNEQFF. The chain combines TRBV27 with TRBJ2-1, with 10 bases matching TRBD2. Germline V gene sequence: CDR1 MNHEY, CDR2 SMNVEV (reference sequence). V lost 2 bases to trimming and J lost 5 bases; unmatched junction nucleotides: 3. This CDR3 has 15 residues.

The DNA of the CDR3 is TGTGCCAGCAGCTCGGGGACAATGGATACCGGGGAGCTGTTTTTT. It yields the protein CASSSGTMDTGELFF. V is TRBV5-4 and J is TRBJ2-2; D is possibly TRBD1 (6 bases). Germline V CDR1 and CDR2: SGHNT, YYREEE (reference sequence). CDR3 size: 15 residues. Trimming cost V 3 bases and J 5 bases, with 14 bases left between them. Combining the CDR3 with reference TRBV5-4 and TRBJ2-2 gives the whole variable domain ETGVTQSPTHLIKTRGQQVTLRCSSQSGHNTVSWYQQALGQGPQFIFQYYREEENGRGNFPPRFSGLQFPNYSSELNVNALELDDSALYLCASSSGTMDTGELFFGEGSRLTVL.

The rearrangement uses TRBV7-7 and TRBJ2-5, with 11 bases identical to TRBD1. The ends lost 5 bases at V and 3 bases at J; junction bases unmatched: 5. The CDR3 consists of 15 residues. Germline V lookup: CDR1 SSHAT, CDR2 FNYEAQ (reference sequence). CDR3 loop: CASSRGTGGKETQYF. The CDR3 DNA reads as TGTGCCAGCAGCAGAGGGACAGGGGGTAAAGAGACCCAGTACTTC.

The J gene is TRBJ2-2, the V gene TRBV7-9; TRBD1 is a possible D gene (6 bases). Per the germline V gene, CDR1 is SEHNR and CDR2 is FQNEAQ (reference sequence). The CDR3 spans 13 residues. With 4 bases removed from V and 9 bases from J, the gap between germline ends came to 12 bases. The CDR3, as DNA: TGTGCCAGCAGCTCCGAACAGGGTCGGGAGCTGTTTTTT. This sequence encodes CASSSEQGRELFF.

The chain combines TRBV7-2 with TRBJ1-2; D uncertain. The CDR3 spans 14 residues. Germline loops: CDR1 SGHTA, CDR2 FQGNSA. V lost 1 base, J lost 4 bases, and 10 bases lay in between. The CDR3 coding sequence is TGTGCCAGCAGCTTAGTAGGGCAGTTCTATGGCTACACCTTC. Translated, it gives CASSLVGQFYGYTF.

The chain has TRBV5-1 and TRBJ2-1; D may be TRBD2 (5 bases). CDR3 length equals 14 residues. Trimming shortened V by 4 bases and J by 9 bases, and 17 bases separated the two germline ends. In germline, CDR1 is SGHRS, CDR2 YFSETQ. In DNA form, the CDR3 reads TGCGCCAGCAGCATTGACCGCACGGGGAGTGAGCAGTTCTTC. Its translation is CASSIDRTGSEQFF.

This chain links TRBV5-4 with TRBJ2-5, with 10 nucleotides matching TRBD2. The germline V gene encodes CDR1 SGHNT and CDR2 YYREEE (reference sequence). This CDR3 spans 16 amino acids. The junction had 8 bases not matched to a gene; V was cut back by 4 bases and J by 2 bases. In DNA, the CDR3 is TGTGCCAGCAGCCGGCCTAGCGGGAGAGATCAAGAGACCCAGTACTTC. It codes for CASSRPSGRDQETQYF.

The chain has TRBV5-6 and TRBJ1-1; 10 positions match TRBD1. This CDR3 has 15 amino acids. Germline V gene data show CDR1 as SGHDT and CDR2 as YYEEEE. V shed 4 bases and J 1 base; nucleotides not matched to a gene: 4. This CDR3 is CASSPGTGANTEAFF. The CDR3 DNA is TGTGCCAGCAGCCCAGGGACAGGGGCGAACACTGAAGCTTTCTTT.